This T cell receptor beta chain derives from a study of blood T cell repertoires in COVID-19. Germline V gene lookup returns CDR1 MNHEY and CDR2 SVGAGI. V lost 6 bases and J lost 4; bases outside the gene matches: 8. The CDR3 sequence is 15 residues long. Original handling: How many nucleated cells were present was estimated from reference gene primer amplification. The assay was immunoSEQ multiplex PCR, and TCRdb's table has in-frame clones only and misses some. For V, J and clone size, that table is used; D and trimming come from the DNA. Of 150,000 to 200,000 clones in the sample, about 85% were seen once. Study members were between about 18 and 95 years old and lived in some 26 US regions. Membership in each cohort depended on participant-reported clinical history.

This sequence was found in a man in his forties or fifties who had recovered from COVID-19. The chain is built from TRBV6-5 and TRBJ1-1; TRBD1 aligns across 10 bases. What was sequenced was PBMCs or T cells enriched from blood (not recorded which). CDR3 bases: TGTGCCAGCAGGCCCGGGACAGGGGAAGGCACTGAAGCTTTCTTT. It encodes CASRPGTGEGTEAFF.